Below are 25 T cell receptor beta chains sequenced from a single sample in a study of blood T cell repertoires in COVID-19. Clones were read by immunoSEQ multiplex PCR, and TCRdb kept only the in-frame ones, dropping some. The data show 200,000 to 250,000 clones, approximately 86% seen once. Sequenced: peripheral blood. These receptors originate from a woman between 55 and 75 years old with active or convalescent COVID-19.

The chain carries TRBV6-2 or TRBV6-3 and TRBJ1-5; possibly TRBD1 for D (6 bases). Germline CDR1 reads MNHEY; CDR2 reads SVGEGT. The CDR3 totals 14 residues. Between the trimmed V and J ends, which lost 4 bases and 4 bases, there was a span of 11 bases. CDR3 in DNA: TGTGCCAGCAGTTTACAGGGTGAGAATCAGCCCCAGCATTTT. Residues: CASSLQGENQPQHF.

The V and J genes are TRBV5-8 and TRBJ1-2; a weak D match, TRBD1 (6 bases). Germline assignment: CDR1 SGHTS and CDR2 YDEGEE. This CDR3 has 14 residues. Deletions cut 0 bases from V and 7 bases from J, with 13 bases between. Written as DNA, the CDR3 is TGTGCCAGCAGCTTGGCCACACAGGGCGGTGGCTACACCTTC. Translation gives CASSLATQGGGYTF.

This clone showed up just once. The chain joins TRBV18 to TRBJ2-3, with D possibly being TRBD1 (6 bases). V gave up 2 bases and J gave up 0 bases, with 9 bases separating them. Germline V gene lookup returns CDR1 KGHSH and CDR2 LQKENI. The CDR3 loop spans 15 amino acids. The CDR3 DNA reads TGTGCCAGCTCACCATTCCAGGGGAGCACAGATACGCAGTATTTT. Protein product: CASSPFQGSTDTQYF.

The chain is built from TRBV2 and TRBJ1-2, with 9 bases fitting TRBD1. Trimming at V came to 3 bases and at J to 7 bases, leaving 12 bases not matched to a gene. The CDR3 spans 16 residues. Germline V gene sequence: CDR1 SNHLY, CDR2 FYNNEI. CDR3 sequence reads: CASSDGGTGTYSGYTF. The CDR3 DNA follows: TGTGCCAGCAGTGACGGAGGGACAGGGACGTATAGTGGCTACACCTTC.

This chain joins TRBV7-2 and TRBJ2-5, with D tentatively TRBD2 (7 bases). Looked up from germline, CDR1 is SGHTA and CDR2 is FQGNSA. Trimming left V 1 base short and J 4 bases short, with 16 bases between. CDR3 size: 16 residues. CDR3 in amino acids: CASSLEVGGPAETQYF. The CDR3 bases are TGTGCCAGCAGCTTAGAGGTGGGGGGGCCGGCAGAGACCCAGTACTTC.

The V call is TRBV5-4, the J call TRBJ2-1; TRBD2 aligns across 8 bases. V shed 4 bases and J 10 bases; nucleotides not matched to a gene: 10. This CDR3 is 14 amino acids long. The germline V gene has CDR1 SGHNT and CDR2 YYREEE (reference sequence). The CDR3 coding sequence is TGTGCCAGCAGCGGCCGGGGGGGGCTAGGCGAGCAGTTCTTC. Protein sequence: CASSGRGGLGEQFF.

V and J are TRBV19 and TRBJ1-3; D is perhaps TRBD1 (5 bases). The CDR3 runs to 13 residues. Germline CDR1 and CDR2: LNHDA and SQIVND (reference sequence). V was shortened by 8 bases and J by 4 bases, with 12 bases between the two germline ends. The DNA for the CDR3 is TGTGCCAGTTCCCGGGGGTACGGAAACACCATATATTTT. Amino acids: CASSRGYGNTIYF.

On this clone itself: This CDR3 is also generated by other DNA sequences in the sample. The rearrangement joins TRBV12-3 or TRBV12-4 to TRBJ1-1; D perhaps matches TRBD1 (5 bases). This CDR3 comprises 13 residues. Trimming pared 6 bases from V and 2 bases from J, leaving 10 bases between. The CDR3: CASSLGGNTEAFF. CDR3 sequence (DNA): TGTGCCAGCAGCCTGGGGGGAAACACTGAAGCTTTCTTT.

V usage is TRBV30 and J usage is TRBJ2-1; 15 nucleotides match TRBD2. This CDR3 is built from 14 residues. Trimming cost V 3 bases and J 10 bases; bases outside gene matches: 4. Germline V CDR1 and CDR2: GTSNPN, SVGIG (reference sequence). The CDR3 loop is CAWRVGLAGGEQFF. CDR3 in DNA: TGTGCCTGGAGGGTGGGACTAGCGGGAGGCGAGCAGTTCTTC.

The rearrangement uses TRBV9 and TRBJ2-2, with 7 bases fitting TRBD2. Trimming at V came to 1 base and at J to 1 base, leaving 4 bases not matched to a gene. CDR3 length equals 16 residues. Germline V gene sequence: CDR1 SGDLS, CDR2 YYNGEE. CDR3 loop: CASSVRLAGNTGELFF. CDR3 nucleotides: TGTGCCAGCAGCGTACGATTAGCGGGGAACACCGGGGAGCTGTTTTTT.

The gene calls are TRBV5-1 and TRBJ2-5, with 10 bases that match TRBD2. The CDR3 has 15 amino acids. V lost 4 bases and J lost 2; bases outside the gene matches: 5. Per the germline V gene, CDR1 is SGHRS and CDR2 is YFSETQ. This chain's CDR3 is CASSRSLAGQETQYF. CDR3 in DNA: TGCGCCAGCAGCCGCTCACTAGCGGGGCAAGAGACCCAGTACTTC.

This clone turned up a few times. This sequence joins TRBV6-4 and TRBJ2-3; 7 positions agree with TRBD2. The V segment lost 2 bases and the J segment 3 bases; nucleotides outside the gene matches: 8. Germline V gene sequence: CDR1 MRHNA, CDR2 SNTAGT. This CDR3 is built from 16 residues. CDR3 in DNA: TGTGCCAGCAGTGACATTGGCGGGAGAGGAACAGATACGCAGTATTTT. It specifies CASSDIGGRGTDTQYF.

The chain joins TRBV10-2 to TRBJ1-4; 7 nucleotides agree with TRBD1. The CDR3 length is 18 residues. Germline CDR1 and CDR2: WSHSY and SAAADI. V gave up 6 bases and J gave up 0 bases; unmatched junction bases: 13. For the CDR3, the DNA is TGCGCCAGCAGAATGAGACAGGGCCAAGTTGCAACTAATGAAAAACTGTTTTTT. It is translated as CASRMRQGQVATNEKLFF.

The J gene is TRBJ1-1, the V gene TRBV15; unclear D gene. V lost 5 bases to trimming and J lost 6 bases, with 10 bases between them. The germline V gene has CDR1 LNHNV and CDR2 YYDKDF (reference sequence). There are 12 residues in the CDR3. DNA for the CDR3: TGTGCCACCAGCCCCGCCAGCGCTGAAGCTTTCTTT. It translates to CATSPASAEAFF.

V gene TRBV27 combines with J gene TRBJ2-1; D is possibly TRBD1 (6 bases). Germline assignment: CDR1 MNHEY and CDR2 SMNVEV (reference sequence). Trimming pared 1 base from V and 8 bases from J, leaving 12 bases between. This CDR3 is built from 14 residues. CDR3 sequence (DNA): TGTGCCAGCAGTTTATATACAGGGTTGGATGAGCAGTTCTTC. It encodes CASSLYTGLDEQFF.

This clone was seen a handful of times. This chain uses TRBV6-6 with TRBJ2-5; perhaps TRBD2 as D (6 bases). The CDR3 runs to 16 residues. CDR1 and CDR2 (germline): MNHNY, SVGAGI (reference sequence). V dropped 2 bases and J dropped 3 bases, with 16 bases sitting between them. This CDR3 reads CASSYLLAEVEETQYF. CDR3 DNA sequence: TGTGCCAGCAGTTACCTCTTAGCGGAAGTAGAAGAGACCCAGTACTTC.

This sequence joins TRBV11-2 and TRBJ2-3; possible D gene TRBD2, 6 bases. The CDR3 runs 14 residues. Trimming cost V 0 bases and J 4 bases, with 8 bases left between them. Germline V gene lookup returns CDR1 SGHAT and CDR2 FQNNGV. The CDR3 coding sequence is TGTGCCAGCAGCTTAGACCCGGGGGCAGATACGCAGTATTTT. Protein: CASSLDPGADTQYF.

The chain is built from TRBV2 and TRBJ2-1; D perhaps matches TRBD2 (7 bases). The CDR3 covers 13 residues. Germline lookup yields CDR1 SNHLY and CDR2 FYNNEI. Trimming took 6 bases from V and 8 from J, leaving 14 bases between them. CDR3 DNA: TGTGCCAGCAGGCCGCGGGGGCGGTATGAGCAGTTCTTC. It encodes CASRPRGRYEQFF.

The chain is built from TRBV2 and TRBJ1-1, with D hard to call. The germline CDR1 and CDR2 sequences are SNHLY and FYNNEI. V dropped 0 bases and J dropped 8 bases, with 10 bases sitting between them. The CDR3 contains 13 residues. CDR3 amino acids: CASSEARQGEAFF. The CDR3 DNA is TGTGCCAGCAGTGAAGCGCGACAAGGAGAAGCTTTCTTT.

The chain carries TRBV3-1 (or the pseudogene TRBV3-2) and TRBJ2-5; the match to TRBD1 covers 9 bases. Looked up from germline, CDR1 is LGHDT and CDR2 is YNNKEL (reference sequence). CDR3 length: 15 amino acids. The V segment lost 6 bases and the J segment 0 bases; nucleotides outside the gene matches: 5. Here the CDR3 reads CASRTGTGNQETQYF. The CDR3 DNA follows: TGTGCCAGCAGGACCGGGACAGGGAACCAAGAGACCCAGTACTTC.

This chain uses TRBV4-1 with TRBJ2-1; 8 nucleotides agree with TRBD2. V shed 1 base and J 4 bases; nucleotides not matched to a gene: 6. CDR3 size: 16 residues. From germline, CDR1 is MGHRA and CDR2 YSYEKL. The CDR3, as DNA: TGCGCCAGCAGCCAAGGGTCTAGCGGGTTGTACAATGAGCAGTTCTTC. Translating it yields CASSQGSSGLYNEQFF.

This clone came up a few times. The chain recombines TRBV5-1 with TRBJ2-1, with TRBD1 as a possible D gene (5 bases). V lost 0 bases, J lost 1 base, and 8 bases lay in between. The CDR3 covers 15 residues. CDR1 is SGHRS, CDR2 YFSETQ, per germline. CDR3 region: CASSLAQGSYNEQFF. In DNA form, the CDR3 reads TGCGCCAGCAGCTTGGCGCAGGGTTCCTACAATGAGCAGTTCTTC. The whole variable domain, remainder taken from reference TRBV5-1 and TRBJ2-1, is KAGVTQTPRYLIKTRGQQVTLSCSPISGHRSVSWYQQTPGQGLQFLFEYFSETQRNKGNFPGRFSGRQFSNSRSEMNVSTLELGDSALYLCASSLAQGSYNEQFFGPGTRLTVL.

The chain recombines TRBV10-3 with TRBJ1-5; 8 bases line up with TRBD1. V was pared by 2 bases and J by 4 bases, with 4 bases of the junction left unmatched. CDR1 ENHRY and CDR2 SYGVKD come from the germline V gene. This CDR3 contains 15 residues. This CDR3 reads CAISENTGGNQPQHF. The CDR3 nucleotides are TGTGCCATCAGTGAGAACACAGGGGGGAATCAGCCCCAGCATTTT.

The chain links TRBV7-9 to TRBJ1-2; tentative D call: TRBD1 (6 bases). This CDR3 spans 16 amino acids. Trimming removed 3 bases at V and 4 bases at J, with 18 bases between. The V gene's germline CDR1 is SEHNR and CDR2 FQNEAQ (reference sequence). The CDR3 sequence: CASSLTAPIGGYGYTF. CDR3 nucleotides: TGTGCCAGCAGCTTGACCGCCCCGATAGGGGGCTATGGCTACACCTTC.

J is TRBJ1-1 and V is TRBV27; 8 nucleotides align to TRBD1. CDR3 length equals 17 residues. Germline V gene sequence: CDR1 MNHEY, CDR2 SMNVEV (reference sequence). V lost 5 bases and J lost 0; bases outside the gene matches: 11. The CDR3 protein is CASSAPPRGLMNTEAFF. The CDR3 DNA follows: TGTGCCAGCAGTGCCCCTCCCAGGGGGCTGATGAACACTGAAGCTTTCTTT.